A single sample gave rise to the 27 T cell receptor beta chains below, sequenced in a study of blood T cell repertoires in COVID-19. Assay: immunoSEQ multiplex PCR; the TCRdb copy retains only in-frame clones and omits some. The data hold 85,000 to 110,000 clones, with 89% observed a single time. The sample consisted of peripheral blood. The receptors originated from a woman older than 75 in a cohort sampled during active COVID-19.

This chain links TRBV7-9 with TRBJ1-5, with D unresolved. Trimming removed 1 base at V and 6 bases at J, with 7 bases between. CDR3 length: 13 residues. From germline, CDR1 is SEHNR and CDR2 FQNEAQ (reference sequence). CDR3 DNA sequence: TGTGCCAGCAGCTTAGACGAGGGTCAGCCCCAGCATTTT. Protein product: CASSLDEGQPQHF.

Here the CDR3 DNA reads TGTGCAAGTCGCTTAGTAGAGTGCTTCTATGGCTACACCTTC. Translating it yields CASRLVECFYGYTF. This sequence joins TRBV12-2 and TRBJ1-2. TRBV12-2 is recorded as a pseudogene. CDR3 length: 14 amino acids.

The V gene is TRBV5-1, the J gene TRBJ2-5; TRBD2 matches at 12 bases. Germline CDR1 SGHRS, CDR2 YFSETQ. The CDR3 consists of 15 residues. V shed 5 bases and J 0 bases; nucleotides not matched to a gene: 2. CDR3 nucleotide sequence: TGCGCCAGCAGTCGGACTAGCGGGAACCAAGAGACCCAGTACTTC. This sequence encodes CASSRTSGNQETQYF.

This chain uses TRBV11-3 with TRBJ2-7, with TRBD2 matching over 9 bases. The ends lost 6 bases at V and 4 bases at J; junction bases unmatched: 10. CDR1 is SGHNT and CDR2 is YENEEA in the germline V gene. The CDR3 loop spans 15 amino acids. The CDR3 protein is CASSPGLAKAYEQYF. The CDR3 DNA reads as TGTGCCAGCAGTCCTGGACTAGCGAAGGCGTACGAGCAGTACTTC.

The rearrangement links TRBV19 to TRBJ1-1; D ambiguous. The CDR3 totals 13 residues. V shed 10 bases and J shed 0 bases, with 12 bases lying between them. CDR1 LNHDA and CDR2 SQIVND come from the germline V gene (reference sequence). CDR3 region: CATQAGLNTEAFF. The DNA of the CDR3 is TGTGCCACCCAGGCAGGTTTGAACACTGAAGCTTTCTTT.

V and J are TRBV5-1 and TRBJ2-1; 13 bases align to TRBD2. Trimming cost V 4 bases and J 0 bases; bases outside gene matches: 10. There are 19 residues in the CDR3. The germline V gene has CDR1 SGHRS and CDR2 YFSETQ. For the CDR3, the DNA is TGCGCCAGCAGCCCGGGAAAAAGACTAGCGGGGGGCTCCTACAATGAGCAGTTCTTC. This encodes CASSPGKRLAGGSYNEQFF.

The chain employs TRBV9 and TRBJ2-5; 14 nucleotides line up with TRBD2. This CDR3 region has 16 residues. After removal of 3 bases from V and 5 bases from J, the junction contained 6 bases not matched to a gene. Germline-derived CDR1 and CDR2 are SGDLS and YYNGEE. The CDR3 loop is CASSAGLAGAGETQYF. The DNA of the CDR3 is TGTGCCAGCAGCGCGGGACTAGCGGGAGCGGGGGAGACCCAGTACTTC.

V usage is TRBV14 and J usage is TRBJ2-1, with D possibly TRBD2 on 7 matching bases. Trimming removed 4 bases from V and 6 bases from J, with 19 bases in between. The CDR3 sequence is 16 residues long. Per the germline V gene, CDR1 is SGHDN and CDR2 is FVKESK. The CDR3 loop reads CASSRTRGAGSNEQFF. The CDR3 DNA sequence: TGTGCCAGCAGCCGAACCCGGGGGGCCGGGTCCAATGAGCAGTTCTTC.

V gene TRBV19 combines with J gene TRBJ1-1, with D possibly being TRBD1 (5 bases). The V gene lost 3 bases and the J gene lost 4 bases, with 12 bases spanning the gap. Germline assignment: CDR1 LNHDA and CDR2 SQIVND (reference sequence). This CDR3 spans 14 amino acids. CDR3 DNA: TGTGCCAGTAGTATCGTGGGGAGGGGCACTGAAGCTTTCTTT. It is translated as CASSIVGRGTEAFF.

CDR3 DNA: TGTGCCAGCAGTTACGGGGAGTCGGATGGCTACACCTTC. As protein: CASSYGESDGYTF. The chain carries TRBV6-5 and TRBJ1-2; D not certain. This CDR3 comprises 13 residues. Trimming shortened V by 2 bases and J by 6 bases, and 10 bases separated the two germline ends. Germline V gene lookup returns CDR1 MNHEY and CDR2 SVGAGI.

V is TRBV9 and J is TRBJ2-1, with D possibly matching TRBD1 (6 bases). Per the germline V gene, CDR1 is SGDLS and CDR2 is YYNGEE. The CDR3 sequence is 15 residues long. With 1 base removed from V and 0 bases from J, the gap between germline ends came to 8 bases. CDR3 loop: CASSVQGSSYNEQFF. The CDR3 DNA follows: TGTGCCAGCAGCGTACAGGGGAGCTCCTACAATGAGCAGTTCTTC.

The J gene is TRBJ2-1, the V gene TRBV19; D is perhaps TRBD2 (5 bases). Per the germline V gene, CDR1 is LNHDA and CDR2 is SQIVND (reference sequence). The length of the CDR3 is 12 residues. V gave up 3 bases and J gave up 12 bases, with 12 bases separating them. The CDR3 nucleotides read TGTGCCAGTAGTATCCCCCCCCGGGGGCAGTTCTTC. Protein: CASSIPPRGQFF.

The V gene is TRBV24-1, the J gene TRBJ1-2, with D tentatively TRBD1 (5 bases). CDR3 size: 14 residues. Looked up from germline, CDR1 is KGHDR and CDR2 is SFDVKD. Trimming pared 4 bases from V and 7 bases from J, leaving 15 bases between. The CDR3 is CATSETGGEVGYTF. The CDR3 coding sequence is TGTGCCACCAGTGAAACAGGCGGTGAGGTTGGCTACACCTTC.

The chain couples TRBV9 to TRBJ2-1, with TRBD1 matching over 7 bases. Trimming removed 0 bases from V and 9 bases from J; junction bases left unmatched: 3. CDR1 is SGDLS and CDR2 is YYNGEE in the germline V gene. This CDR3 comprises 13 residues. The DNA for the CDR3 is TGTGCCAGCAGCGTAGCCCCAGGGGGTGAGCAGTTCTTC. It yields the protein CASSVAPGGEQFF.

This chain uses TRBV10-3 with TRBJ2-7; TRBD2 might be the D (6 bases). Germline V gene lookup returns CDR1 ENHRY and CDR2 SYGVKD. V was cut by 8 bases and J by 3 bases, with 17 bases left in between. The CDR3 has 14 amino acids. The CDR3 DNA follows: TGTGCCATCCAACCGGGACTTTCTGGCTACGAGCAGTACTTC. Its translation: CAIQPGLSGYEQYF.

The V call is TRBV6-5, the J call TRBJ2-1, with TRBD2 identical over 13 bases. CDR1 and CDR2 from the germline V gene are MNHEY and SVGAGI. Losses at the gene ends were 6 bases for V and 7 bases for J; bases not matched to a gene: 0. The CDR3 runs to 13 residues. This CDR3 reads CASRLAGGNEQFF. The CDR3 DNA reads TGTGCCAGCAGACTAGCGGGGGGGAATGAGCAGTTCTTC.

This clone has just a few counts. The J gene is TRBJ1-5, the V gene TRBV6-6; tentatively, D is TRBD1 (6 bases). The CDR3 is 16 amino acids. Trimming shortened V by 8 bases and J by 0 bases, and 17 bases separated the two germline ends. Germline-derived CDR1 and CDR2 are MNHNY and SVGAGI (reference sequence). CDR3: CASAPGARVSNQPQHF. The CDR3 DNA reads as TGTGCCAGCGCCCCAGGGGCAAGGGTTAGCAATCAGCCCCAGCATTTT.

CDR3 bases: TGTGCCAGCTCACCACCGATTAGCGGGACCCGTTACGAGCAGTACTTC. Residues: CASSPPISGTRYEQYF. The V and J genes are TRBV18 and TRBJ2-7; TRBD2 matches 8 bases. The ends lost 0 bases at V and 4 bases at J; junction bases unmatched: 8. The CDR3 spans 16 residues. CDR1 and CDR2 (germline): KGHSH, LQKENI.

This clone was seen once. The V gene is TRBV28, the J gene TRBJ1-2, with a weak D call TRBD1 (5 bases). Germline values: CDR1 MDHEN, CDR2 SYDVKM. Between the trimmed V and J ends, which lost 7 bases and 2 bases, there was a span of 17 bases. CDR3 length: 15 amino acids. CDR3: CASKGGMGGNYGYTF. CDR3 sequence (DNA): TGTGCCAGCAAAGGAGGGATGGGGGGGAACTATGGCTACACCTTC.

The chain joins TRBV24-1 to TRBJ2-3; D gene uncertain. This CDR3 is 14 amino acids long. Germline V lookup: CDR1 KGHDR, CDR2 SFDVKD. With 3 bases removed from V and 0 bases from J, the gap between germline ends came to 6 bases. CDR3 coding DNA: TGTGCCACCAGTGATCCTAGTAGCACAGATACGCAGTATTTT. Its protein product is CATSDPSSTDTQYF.

V usage is TRBV15 and J usage is TRBJ2-7, with a tentative D call TRBD2 (6 bases). Germline loops: CDR1 LNHNV, CDR2 YYDKDF (reference sequence). The CDR3 runs 17 residues. The V end lost 1 base, the J end lost 0 bases, and 16 bases lay between the germline ends. In nucleotides, the CDR3 is TGTGCCACCAGCAGAGCCCGCCTGCGGGATCCCTCCTACGAGCAGTACTTC. Amino acid sequence: CATSRARLRDPSYEQYF.

This rearrangement joins TRBV27 to TRBJ2-1; 7 nucleotides line up with TRBD2. V lost 5 bases to trimming and J lost 4 bases; unmatched junction nucleotides: 8. The CDR3 is 15 amino acids. Germline V gives CDR1 MNHEY, CDR2 SMNVEV (reference sequence). In nucleotides, the CDR3 is TGTGCCAGCAGTAGGGAGGGACTAAAATACAATGAGCAGTTCTTC. Amino acids: CASSREGLKYNEQFF.

In this sample, this clone turned up once. The rearrangement uses TRBV4-2 and TRBJ2-2; D is unclear. Germline V CDR1 and CDR2: LGHNA, YNFKEQ. V lost 5 bases and J lost 1, with 8 bases in between. This CDR3 is 14 amino acids long. In DNA form, the CDR3 reads TGTGCCAGCAGCTCTACGATGAACACCGGGGAGCTGTTTTTT. This translates into CASSSTMNTGELFF.

This clone was seen a single time. V gene TRBV10-2 combines with J gene TRBJ2-1; D gene unclear. This CDR3 is built from 14 residues. The germline V gene encodes CDR1 WSHSY and CDR2 SAAADI. V was shortened by 2 bases and J by 0 bases, with 5 bases between the two germline ends. CDR3 sequence (DNA): TGCGCCAGCAGTGAGGAGAGCTCCTACAATGAGCAGTTCTTC. Its protein product is CASSEESSYNEQFF.

The J gene is TRBJ2-1, the V gene TRBV24-1, with D hard to call. Germline V lookup: CDR1 KGHDR, CDR2 SFDVKD. V shed 0 bases and J shed 6 bases, with 11 bases lying between them. The CDR3 runs to 15 residues. The CDR3 region is CATSDLVSTLNEQFF. The CDR3, as DNA: TGTGCCACCAGTGATTTGGTCAGTACCCTCAATGAGCAGTTCTTC.

The gene calls are TRBV5-1 and TRBJ1-1; 7 bases agree with TRBD1. The germline gives CDR1 SGHRS, CDR2 YFSETQ. The CDR3 is 14 residues long. V was pared by 7 bases and J by 6 bases, with 12 bases of the junction left unmatched. CDR3 nucleotides: TGCGCCAGCGATACAGGGGCGATGAGGGCTGAAGCTTTCTTT. As protein: CASDTGAMRAEAFF.

The chain recombines TRBV6-5 with TRBJ1-2, with D possibly being TRBD1 (5 bases). With 2 bases removed from V and 5 bases from J, the gap between germline ends came to 12 bases. The CDR3 covers 14 residues. From germline, CDR1 is MNHEY and CDR2 SVGAGI. CDR3 nucleotide sequence: TGTGCCAGCAGTTACGGGGGGGAAGGGTATGGCTACACCTTC. Translated, it gives CASSYGGEGYGYTF.